The text below deals with one TCR beta chain. What antigen it recognizes has not been identified. Nothing much larger sits one base from this clone, and base qualities are not available. From the germline V gene, CDR1 is MNHEY and CDR2 is SVGAGI. The CDR3 runs 12 residues from the cysteine to the phenylalanine. Only the CDR3 portion is preserved as DNA: 36 bases, with reading frame beginning at the first base. V trim: 7 bases; J trim: 9 bases; unmatched bases: 6. The data were taken from a study of cytomegalovirus exposure and HLA in healthy donors (dated by TCRdb to 2017 to 2019). Some background on the complete study: An earlier analysis of some 500 of the donors reported about 250 Gb of sequence data and some 120 million unique TCR beta sequences from about 200 million T cells. About 280 gigabases of sequencing data and some 85 million unique TCR sequences were included in an early release covering about 600 HLA-typed donors. The genetic ancestry cluster associated with self-reported Caucasian donors included approximately 85% of the roughly 390 genotyped donors. The aim of the study was to test whether cataloging public T cell receptors could identify signatures of past pathogen exposure. The study profiled the T cell repertoires of about 720 subjects by immunosequencing and related them to cytomegalovirus serostatus. In addition to the first cohort of hundreds of subjects, a separate validation cohort of approximately 130 different subjects was used. High-throughput TCR immunosequencing, statistical association of individual TCRs with disease status, and machine learning were combined to predict cytomegalovirus infection status. To study patterns of TCR occurrence, a later analysis re-analyzed previously published TCR beta repertoires from around 660 donors and added high-resolution HLA genotyping. Rather than drawing on any new phenotypic data, the later analysis identified candidate immune exposures from TCR beta sequences and the way those sequences occurred across donors. An earlier analysis of approximately 580 of the donors used high-throughput TCR beta sequencing to judge whether each TCR beta V gene segment behaved as functional or pseudogenic. Donor age, sex, ethnicity and CMV serostatus were compiled alongside the repertoire data. Genome-wide SNP genotypes for about three fifths of the roughly 700 donors were used in a later genetic analysis, which treated that subset as a discovery cohort. Every discovery cohort repertoire had been produced on one sequencing platform. Both class I and class II loci were covered by HLA typing, at four-digit resolution. The number of typed donors differed by locus: roughly 629-640 for A, B, C, DRB1 and DQB1; 522 for DQA1; 600 to 610 for DPA1; and about 470 for DPB1. Four or five DR-DQ haplotypes were treated as single units for association and clustering because of strong linkage in the cohort. On average, about 200,000 unique TCR beta nucleotide sequences were sequenced per donor among a few hundred genotyped donors of the cohort, with roughly 18% of those sequences being non-productive.

In total, over 600 healthy bone marrow donors made up the cohort. At the time of sampling, every cohort member was nominally healthy, though immune exposures that went unrecorded were likely present. The donor was CMV seronegative and belonged to the group of roughly 330 seronegative cohort members. Every donor gave a peripheral blood sample, and the peripheral blood mononuclear cells from that sample were used for TCR beta sequencing. Genomic DNA was extracted from the blood cell samples with the Qiagen DNeasy Blood Extraction Kit. The library came from the immunoSEQ multiplex PCR assay. A mixture of 60 forward primers for TCR Vbeta segments and 13 reverse primers for TCR Jbeta segments was used in the multiplex PCR. The CDR3 region of rearranged TCR beta genes was amplified from genomic DNA with a multiplex PCR assay. On the Illumina HiSeq System, the amplified TCR beta libraries were sequenced as 87-base-pair reads. The study's own analysis went as follows. A later analysis counted approximately 74 million unique TCR beta chains across the 700 or so repertoires, and 9.5 million to 11 million of these chains were shared by at least two donors. Raw reads were error-corrected and collapsed into unique sequences with a nearest-neighbor algorithm that merged closely related sequences to remove PCR and sequencing errors. To assign V, D and J gene segments, CDR3 sequences were aligned to IMGT reference sequences. For a sequence to be retained, at least a six-nucleotide match to both a V gene segment and a J gene segment was required. Rearrangements were called productive when the CDR3 lacked stop codons and stayed in frame with V and J; all others were non-productive. CDR3 was defined by IMGT convention, running from the second conserved V-encoded cysteine to the conserved J-encoded phenylalanine. In an earlier analysis of roughly 610 of the donors, sequences lacking an unambiguous match to a single V gene segment were excluded. In an earlier analysis of 500 to 750 of the donors, V segments were called functional above 56.7% productive rearrangements and were called segregating when the between-donor standard deviation exceeded 5%. A statistical classification framework was developed to diagnose cytomegalovirus status using the catalog of TCR beta chain sequences. V and J gene assignment, in a later analysis, came from comparing TCR nucleotide sequences with IMGT/GENE-DB human TR gene sequences. In a later analysis, CDR3 sequences and most-parsimonious VDJ recombination scenarios were assigned using the TCRdist pipeline. In a later analysis, each TCR beta chain was defined by its CDR3 amino acid sequence together with its V-gene family, and reads without a unique V-gene family were excluded. To address suspected cross-contamination and a sequencing artifact, a later analysis removed under 600 highly shared, low-generation-probability nucleotide sequences. A later analysis calculated a clonal expansion index for each public chain from normalized within-repertoire ranks of inferred template counts. In a later analysis, generation probabilities were computed using a VDJ recombination model fitted to out-of-frame rearrangements, and the results were checked against IGoR. In a later analysis, TCR-TCR, TCR-HLA and TCR-CMV co-occurrence was scored with hypergeometric tests, and a repertoire-size bias correction was applied to TCR pairs. In a later analysis, false discovery rates were estimated by permuting HLA or CMV assignments 20 times. A later analysis grouped co-occurring TCRs with DBSCAN, adding TCRdist sequence similarity when clustering within HLA-allele-positive subsets. For co-occurrence clustering, repertoires with fewer than 30,000 or more than 120,000 public chains were excluded, along with 5 or 6 repertoires with anomalous nucleotide sharing. TCRdb retrieved this table from immuneACCESS and kept in-frame rearrangements only. Not all clones are present; in checked studies, unresolved V genes account for under half, and no reason is known for the remainder. V, J and clone size are those of that table, while D and trimming were read from the DNA. In all, the sample holds roughly 120,000 clones, and around 10% of those were seen once. The ten largest account for 3% of the sample.

Beyond this particular receptor, the publication reports: Some IMGT-functional V segments, including TRBV6-2 and TRBV6-3, could not be distinguished by the 87-base-pair reads and were therefore excluded. While some public TCRs were present in many individuals, most TCR sequences turned up only very rarely across donors. In a later analysis, HLA-associated TCR beta chains showed more clonal expansion and lower generation probabilities than non-associated chains that were equally common. The sequencing pipeline was judged likely to have produced a cluster of highly shared sequence variants as a technical artifact. In an earlier analysis of some 540 of the donors, most TCR beta V segments appeared in productive rearrangements about 90% or about 30% of the time, broadly matching IMGT annotations. Because HLA typing was unavailable for some donors at each locus, only the typed subset was used in association tests. According to a later genetic analysis, donors in an Asian-associated ancestry cluster had fewer N-insertions in productive TCRs than the approximately 610-donor mean. According to the authors, the approach could potentially be generalized to other disease states and immunological phenotypes. The classifier was reported to diagnose cytomegalovirus status with high specificity and sensitivity in both the original cohort and the validation cohort. Linkage disequilibrium might explain the correlated functional status among segregating V segments, but an unknown experimental factor could not be excluded. A further reported finding was that TCR beta sequences accurately predicted the HLA-A and HLA-B alleles for most subjects in the first cohort. A few of the identified cytomegalovirus-associated TCR beta chains were confirmed in vitro to be specific for cytomegalovirus antigens. A later analysis reported that several top co-occurrence clusters appeared linked to parvovirus B19, influenza, CMV and Epstein-Barr virus. Specific HLA alleles were associated with 16,951 TCR beta sequences at a false discovery rate of 0.05 in a later analysis. Immune exposure information for the cohort was limited to CMV serostatus. In this cohort, only TCR beta chains were sequenced, and detectable features were limited by the absence of alpha or paired-chain data. The earlier analysis of some 540 of the donors excluded approximately 17 rarely observed V segments, including chromosome 9 orphons, because counts were too low. When HLA alleles, especially DR and DQ, strongly co-occurred, attributing TCR associations to individual alleles was difficult. In a later analysis, most CMV-associated TCR beta chains were found to appear HLA-restricted, with HLA associations seemingly driven largely by CMV exposure. The study listed 150 to 200 TCR beta chains as associated with cytomegalovirus. A later analysis found that TCR association rates varied across HLA loci, with DRB1 alleles showing the most associated TCRs and HLA-C alleles the fewest. In a later genetic analysis, a missense DCLRE1C variant was associated with V-gene and J-gene trimming of TCR beta chains, and the association was replicated in an independent cohort. Sequencing depth was assumed to be roughly uniform across donors in the presence/absence analyses, though that assumption may not hold.

The sequencing input was PBMCs. This TCR was sampled from a man aged 25-45 years in good health and CMV-seronegative. The chain couples TRBV6-5 to TRBJ2-5; 9 bases in the junction line up with TRBD1. DNA sequence: TGTGCCAGCAATGGTCGGGACAGGGCCCAGTACTTC. This codes for CASNGRDRAQYF.